This T cell receptor beta chain was found in a study of cytomegalovirus exposure and HLA in healthy donors. In the study overall: A later analysis reported the same platform for the 120 validation repertoires and the 666 first-cohort repertoires.

This table comes from immunoSEQ multiplex PCR, and its TCRdb copy is limited to in-frame clones, with some not included. This table has a few hundred thousand clones, almost 90% appearing once. The CDR3 is 14 amino acids. In germline, CDR1 is MNHEY, CDR2 SVGAGI. V lost 2 bases to trimming and J lost 8 bases, with 13 bases between them. The V call is TRBV6-5, the J call TRBJ2-1; D perhaps matches TRBD2 (6 bases). The receptor comes from a young woman in good health and CMV-seronegative. Sequenced: PBMCs. The CDR3 region is CASSYLRGSDEQFF. In DNA, the CDR3 is TGTGCCAGCAGTTACCTCCGGGGGAGCGATGAGCAGTTCTTC.